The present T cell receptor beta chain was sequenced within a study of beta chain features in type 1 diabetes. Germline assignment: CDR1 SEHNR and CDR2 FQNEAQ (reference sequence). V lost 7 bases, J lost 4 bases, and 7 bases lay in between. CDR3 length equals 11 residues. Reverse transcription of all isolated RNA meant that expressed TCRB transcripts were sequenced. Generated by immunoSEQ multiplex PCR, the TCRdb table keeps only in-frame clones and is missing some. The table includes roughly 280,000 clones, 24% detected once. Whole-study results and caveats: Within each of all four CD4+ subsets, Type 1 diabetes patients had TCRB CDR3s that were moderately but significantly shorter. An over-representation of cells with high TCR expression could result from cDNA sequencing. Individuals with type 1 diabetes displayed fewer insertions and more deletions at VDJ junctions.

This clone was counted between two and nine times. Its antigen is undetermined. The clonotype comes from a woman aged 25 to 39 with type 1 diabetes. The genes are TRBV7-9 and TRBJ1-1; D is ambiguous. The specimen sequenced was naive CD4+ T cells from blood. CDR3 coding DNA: TGTGCCAGCACCTCAGGCACTGAAGCTTTCTTT. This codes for CASTSGTEAFF.